These 26 T cell receptor beta chains were sequenced from one sample in a study of blood T cell repertoires in COVID-19. Data came from immunoSEQ multiplex PCR; TCRdb stores just in-frame clones and leaves some out. The repertoire includes over 35,000 clones, roughly 92% of them detected once, and 8% to 9.5% sits in the top ten. Sequencing used peripheral blood. The receptors were gathered from a man aged 45-65 years with active COVID-19.

The chain uses TRBV24-1 and TRBJ2-5; TRBD2 agrees at 8 bases. Germline V gene lookup returns CDR1 KGHDR and CDR2 SFDVKD. With V trimmed by 2 bases and J by 6 bases, 7 bases remained unmatched. The CDR3 has 15 amino acids. CDR3: CATSDSGGIGQTQYF. As DNA, the CDR3 is TGTGCCACCAGTGATTCGGGGGGGATTGGACAGACCCAGTACTTC.

The chain recombines TRBV27 with TRBJ2-6; D is perhaps TRBD1 (5 bases). The CDR3 contains 14 residues. Germline CDR1 MNHEY, CDR2 SMNVEV (reference sequence). The ends were cut back, 6 bases at V and 4 bases at J, with 10 bases in the middle. The CDR3 is CASSRVVGANVLTF. The CDR3 DNA reads as TGTGCCAGCAGCAGGGTAGTCGGGGCCAACGTCCTGACTTTC.

The chain couples TRBV2 to TRBJ1-6; the D is unclear. CDR3 length: 13 amino acids. The V end lost 6 bases, the J end lost 5 bases, and 8 bases lay between the germline ends. The germline V gene encodes CDR1 SNHLY and CDR2 FYNNEI. The CDR3 region has the DNA TGTGCCAGCAGGAGGGTGGATAATTCACCCCTCCACTTT. It yields the protein CASRRVDNSPLHF.

The V gene is TRBV6-6, the J gene TRBJ1-6; TRBD1 aligns across 8 bases. With V trimmed by 2 bases and J by 9 bases, 6 bases remained unmatched. In germline, CDR1 is MNHNY, CDR2 SVGAGI (reference sequence). CDR3 length: 15 residues. CDR3 loop: CASSYLDRVRSPLHF. The DNA of the CDR3 is TGTGCCAGCAGTTACCTGGACAGGGTGCGTTCACCCCTCCACTTT.

The V call is TRBV23-1, the J call TRBJ2-7; no reliable D call. TRBV23-1 is an ORF; its function is uncertain. This CDR3 is 15 amino acids long. Deletions cut 4 bases from V and 3 bases from J, with 16 bases between. The DNA for the CDR3 is TGCGCCAGCAGTCCCGGCGACAACTCCCACTACGAGCAGTACTTC. Protein product: CASSPGDNSHYEQYF.

The chain is built from TRBV2 and TRBJ1-1, with D tentatively TRBD1 (6 bases). The CDR3 sequence is 16 residues long. Germline values: CDR1 SNHLY, CDR2 FYNNEI. V was clipped by 6 bases and J by 0 bases, with 17 bases between them. DNA of the CDR3: TGTGCCAGCAGAGAGAGACAGGTGCCCATGAACACTGAAGCTTTCTTT. It yields the protein CASRERQVPMNTEAFF. Supplemented by reference TRBV2 and TRBJ1-1, the full variable domain reads EPEVTQTPSHQVTQMGQEVILRCVPISNHLYFYWYRQILGQKVEFLVSFYNNEISEKSEIFDDQFSVERPDGSNFTLKIRSTKLEDSAMYFCASRERQVPMNTEAFFGQGTRLTVV.

The V call is TRBV10-2, the J call TRBJ2-3; TRBD2 matches at 11 bases. Germline CDR1 and CDR2: WSHSY and SAAADI. The CDR3 has 15 residues. Trimming removed 7 bases from V and 0 bases from J; junction bases left unmatched: 3. The CDR3 DNA is TGCGCCAGCATGGGACTAGCGGTTAGCACAGATACGCAGTATTTT. Translating it yields CASMGLAVSTDTQYF.

This sequence joins TRBV3-1 (or the pseudogene TRBV3-2) and TRBJ2-1, with 8 bases identical to TRBD2. Unmatched junction bases numbered 16, after V lost 1 base and J lost 8 bases. The CDR3 loop spans 18 amino acids. Germline V gene data show CDR1 as LGHDT and CDR2 as YNNKEL (reference sequence). The CDR3 DNA sequence: TGTGCCAGCAGCCAAGGACCTTTCAGAGCGGGAGAGGTCGATGAGCAGTTCTTC. Its protein is CASSQGPFRAGEVDEQFF.

The chain combines TRBV24-1 with TRBJ2-7; the D is unclear. The CDR3 spans 13 residues. Germline V gives CDR1 KGHDR, CDR2 SFDVKD. The ends were cut back, 0 bases at V and 7 bases at J, with 9 bases in the middle. CDR3 residues: CATSDLGSNEQYF. The CDR3 DNA reads TGTGCCACCAGTGATTTGGGCTCGAATGAGCAGTACTTC.

To note about this clone: At one end, the junction sequence differs from germline, possibly due to a read error. Other DNA sequences in this sample translate to the same CDR3. The chain uses TRBV7-7 and TRBJ2-7, with 8 nucleotides matching TRBD2. The germline CDR1 and CDR2 sequences are SSHAT and FNYEAQ (reference sequence). This CDR3 contains 13 residues. The CDR3 DNA is TGCGCTAGCAGCACTTCGGGAGGGGACGAGCAGTACTTC. Its translation: CASSTSGGDEQYF.

CDR3 sequence: CASSRTESETQYF. The CDR3 DNA sequence: TGTGCCAGCAGTCGTACAGAGTCCGAGACCCAGTACTTC. The rearrangement joins TRBV11-3 to TRBJ2-5; D is unclear. Trimming shortened V by 6 bases and J by 5 bases, and 13 bases separated the two germline ends. This CDR3 comprises 13 residues. Per germline, CDR1 SGHNT and CDR2 YENEEA.

The chain joins TRBV10-2 to TRBJ1-2; TRBD1 might be the D (6 bases). Germline V CDR1 and CDR2: WSHSY, SAAADI. This CDR3 has 15 amino acids. The germline V and J ends were trimmed by 4 bases and 0 bases, with 12 bases remaining between them. The CDR3, as DNA: TGCGCCAGCAGTGCACAGGGAGCGGCTAACTATGGCTACACCTTC. As protein: CASSAQGAANYGYTF.

V usage is TRBV28 and J usage is TRBJ1-5; tentative D call: TRBD1 (5 bases). Germline CDR1 MDHEN, CDR2 SYDVKM. This CDR3 spans 14 amino acids. Trimming removed 3 bases from V and 0 bases from J, with 6 bases in between. The CDR3 loop reads CASSFQGSNQPQHF. The CDR3 nucleotides read TGTGCCAGCAGTTTTCAGGGTAGCAATCAGCCCCAGCATTTT.

V and J are TRBV2 and TRBJ2-1; unclear D gene. This CDR3 has 12 amino acids. CDR1 SNHLY and CDR2 FYNNEI come from the germline V gene. V gave up 6 bases and J gave up 1 base, with 4 bases separating them. The CDR3 is CASSLSYNEQFF. CDR3 coding DNA: TGTGCCAGCAGCTTATCCTACAATGAGCAGTTCTTC.

This chain connects TRBV3-1 (or the pseudogene TRBV3-2) to TRBJ2-7; 9 bases fit TRBD2. This CDR3 spans 16 amino acids. J was trimmed by 3 bases and V by 0 bases; bases with no gene match: 6. Per the germline V gene, CDR1 is LGHDT and CDR2 is YNNKEL (reference sequence). The CDR3 region has the DNA TGTGCCAGCAGCCAAGAGTTTCGGACTAGCGTCTACGAGCAGTACTTC. It translates to CASSQEFRTSVYEQYF.

This rearrangement joins TRBV28 to TRBJ1-2; D is possibly TRBD1 (5 bases). The CDR3 runs to 13 residues. The V end was cut by 3 bases, the J end by 6 bases, with 11 bases between. Per the germline V gene, CDR1 is MDHEN and CDR2 is SYDVKM. The CDR3 DNA sequence: TGTGCCAGCAGTTTCCAGGGTAAGGATGGCTACACCTTC. Protein sequence: CASSFQGKDGYTF.

This sequence joins TRBV2 and TRBJ1-5; 8 nucleotides line up with TRBD1. The germline V gene has CDR1 SNHLY and CDR2 FYNNEI. J gave up 0 bases and V 5 bases, and 6 bases lay outside the gene matches. This CDR3 comprises 16 residues. The CDR3 nucleotides read TGTGCCAGCAGTTATACAGGGGGGGGTAGCAATCAGCCCCAGCATTTT. Its protein is CASSYTGGGSNQPQHF.

V is TRBV5-1 and J is TRBJ2-7, with D tentatively TRBD2 (6 bases). CDR1 is SGHRS, CDR2 YFSETQ, per germline. The ends were cut back, 3 bases at V and 3 bases at J, with 13 bases in the middle. The CDR3 is 14 amino acids. As DNA, the CDR3 is TGCGCCAGCAGCTGGGAGCTGGGAGGCTACGAGCAGTACTTC. Amino acid sequence: CASSWELGGYEQYF.

This rearrangement joins TRBV6-5 to TRBJ1-1; perhaps TRBD1 as D (6 bases). The CDR3 consists of 12 residues. The ends were cut back, 7 bases at V and 6 bases at J, with 12 bases in the middle. In germline, CDR1 is MNHEY, CDR2 SVGAGI. For the CDR3, the DNA is TGTGCCAGCACCGAGGGGGGGGCTGAAGCTTTCTTT. It specifies CASTEGGAEAFF.

The V and J genes are TRBV25-1 and TRBJ2-7; D is unclear. Germline values: CDR1 MGHDK, CDR2 SYGVNS. The ends were cut back, 3 bases at V and 5 bases at J, with 14 bases in the middle. The CDR3 spans 14 residues. The CDR3 loop reads CASSDSHTSDEQYF. In DNA form, the CDR3 reads TGTGCCAGCAGTGATTCACATACAAGCGACGAGCAGTACTTC.

The chain has TRBV2 and TRBJ2-5; TRBD2 agrees at 8 bases. CDR1 and CDR2 (germline): SNHLY, FYNNEI. This CDR3 has 13 residues. With 6 bases clipped from V and 5 bases from J, the junction kept 5 bases outside the gene matches. Here the CDR3 DNA reads TGTGCCAGCAGGGAGACGGGAGGGGAGACCCAGTACTTC. The encoded protein is CASRETGGETQYF.

V and J are TRBV5-6 and TRBJ2-7; 7 bases align to TRBD1. This CDR3 is built from 16 residues. V lost 2 bases and J lost 1; bases outside the gene matches: 9. CDR1 and CDR2 (germline): SGHDT, YYEEEE. Written as DNA, the CDR3 is TGTGCCAGCAGCTTCCCGATCCGGGGACAGTCCTACGAGCAGTACTTC. Translated: CASSFPIRGQSYEQYF.

The V gene is TRBV6-5, the J gene TRBJ2-2; 9 bases match TRBD1. J lost 7 bases, V lost 7 bases, and 7 bases had no gene match. The CDR3 is 14 residues long. CDR1 MNHEY and CDR2 SVGAGI come from the germline V gene. The CDR3 here is CASIIQGAHGELFF. In DNA form, the CDR3 reads TGTGCCAGCATCATACAGGGGGCGCACGGGGAGCTGTTTTTT.

The rearrangement joins TRBV30 to TRBJ2-3, with 15 positions matching TRBD2. V was clipped by 5 bases and J by 3 bases; unmatched bases: 12. CDR3 length: 18 amino acids. Germline CDR1 and CDR2: GTSNPN and SVGIG (reference sequence). CDR3 DNA: TGTGCCTGGGGGAATGGACTAGCGGGAGGGTATGGAACAGATACGCAGTATTTT. The encoded protein is CAWGNGLAGGYGTDTQYF.

This clone was recorded once. The genes are TRBV30 and TRBJ2-2; 8 positions match TRBD2. Germline assignment: CDR1 GTSNPN and CDR2 SVGIG (reference sequence). The CDR3 sequence is 13 residues long. Trimming at V came to 2 bases and at J to 6 bases, leaving 2 bases not matched to a gene. CDR3 amino acids: CAWSLTSAGELFF. In DNA form, the CDR3 reads TGTGCCTGGAGTTTGACTAGCGCCGGGGAGCTGTTTTTT. The whole variable domain, remainder taken from reference TRBV30 and TRBJ2-2, is SQTIHQWPATLVQPVGSPLSLECTVEGTSNPNLYWYRQAAGRGLQLLFYSVGIGQISSEVPQNLSASRPQDRQFILSSKKLLLSDSGFYLCAWSLTSAGELFFGEGSRLTVL.

V gene TRBV2 combines with J gene TRBJ2-2, with D maybe TRBD2 (6 bases). The CDR3 covers 13 residues. With 8 bases removed from V and 5 bases from J, the gap between germline ends came to 12 bases. Germline loops: CDR1 SNHLY, CDR2 FYNNEI. The CDR3 reads CASGRQGTGELFF. The CDR3, as DNA: TGTGCCAGCGGGAGGCAGGGTACCGGGGAGCTGTTTTTT.